This TCR beta chain appears in the sequencing data of a study of PD-1 blockade in classical Hodgkin lymphoma. Study results and limitations: Significant TCR diversity gains by C4D1 occurred in CD4+ but not CD8+ cells. In newly diagnosed patients, baseline TCR diversity was reportedly below that of healthy donors.

Trimming took off 1 base at V and 7 bases at J, with 11 bases between the two ends. Germline values: CDR1 SGHDT, CDR2 YYEEEE. The CDR3 has 13 residues. Time point reported: cycle 4 day 1 (C4D1), after five to seven weeks of nivolumab. Every patient was affected by relapse after autologous stem cell transplantation, while exposure to brentuximab vedotin was not uniform. Sequencing used immunoSEQ multiplex PCR; TCRdb keeps in-frame clones, though not all of them. The sample has approximately 61,000 clones; about 85% are singletons. Concerning this clone itself: Antigen specificity is unknown.

The sample here was peripheral blood mononuclear cells (PBMCs), taken before the fourth cycle of nivolumab. The TCR sequence derives from a human donor with classical Hodgkin lymphoma. The rearrangement links TRBV5-6 to TRBJ1-2; maybe TRBD1 (6 bases). In nucleotides, the CDR3 is TGTGCCAGCAGCTTGTGGGGGGCGCTTGGCTACACCTTC. Translating gives CASSLWGALGYTF.